A single sample is the source of the 11 T cell receptor beta chains below, sequenced in a study of blood T cell repertoires in COVID-19. The repertoire was sequenced with immunoSEQ multiplex PCR; TCRdb's copy has only in-frame clones and lacks some. Of some 360,000 clones in the sample, approximately 87% were seen once. Sequencing was performed on peripheral blood. Receptor source: a woman aged 55-70 years with COVID-19, enrolled during active disease.

The chain employs TRBV15 and TRBJ1-2; no firm D call. Germline CDR1 and CDR2: LNHNV and YYDKDF (reference sequence). Deletions cut 2 bases from V and 3 bases from J, with 10 bases between. The CDR3 is made up of 14 amino acids. CDR3 amino acids: CATSRIRADYGYTF. The CDR3 DNA reads TGTGCCACCAGCAGAATTCGCGCGGACTATGGCTACACCTTC.

This clone is a singleton in its sample. The genes are TRBV2 and TRBJ2-5, with a possible D match to TRBD1 (5 bases). The V and J ends lost 4 bases and 6 bases respectively, with 15 bases between them. This CDR3 spans 14 amino acids. Germline V lookup: CDR1 SNHLY, CDR2 FYNNEI. The CDR3 is CASSVSQAVKTQYF. The CDR3 coding sequence is TGTGCCAGCAGTGTTTCACAGGCCGTGAAGACCCAGTACTTC.

This CDR3 is CASSLIEGVTEAFF. In nucleotides, the CDR3 is TGTGCCAGCAGCTTGATAGAGGGGGTAACTGAAGCTTTCTTT. The gene calls are TRBV5-8 and TRBJ1-1; maybe TRBD1 (6 bases). Germline values: CDR1 SGHTS, CDR2 YDEGEE. The CDR3 sequence is 14 residues long. The ends were cut back, 1 base at V and 5 bases at J, with 12 bases in the middle.

V usage is TRBV7-9 and J usage is TRBJ1-1, with 11 bases fitting TRBD1. V trimming: 2 bases; J trimming: 6 bases; junction bases outside the gene matches: 5. The CDR3 is made up of 15 amino acids. Germline-derived CDR1 and CDR2 are SEHNR and FQNEAQ (reference sequence). In nucleotides, the CDR3 is TGTGCCAGCAGCTTAACCGGGACAGGGGGTTCTGAAGCTTTCTTT. Translating it yields CASSLTGTGGSEAFF.

The rearrangement joins TRBV4-1 to TRBJ1-6; D may be TRBD1 (6 bases). The V gene's germline CDR1 is MGHRA and CDR2 YSYEKL. The V gene lost 0 bases and the J gene lost 5 bases, with 8 bases spanning the gap. The CDR3 sequence is 15 residues long. The CDR3 spells CASSQEGGDNSPLHF. The CDR3 DNA follows: TGCGCCAGCAGCCAAGAAGGGGGGGATAATTCACCCCTCCACTTT.

The rearrangement links TRBV29-1 to TRBJ2-5, with a tentative D call TRBD1 (6 bases). V dropped 3 bases and J dropped 5 bases, with 13 bases sitting between them. The CDR3 sequence is 13 residues long. CDR1 and CDR2 (germline): SQVTM, ANQGSEA. The CDR3 nucleotides are TGCAGCGTTGAGAAGGGGGTAGGGGAGACCCAGTACTTC. Residues: CSVEKGVGETQYF.

The chain couples TRBV5-5 to TRBJ1-1; D is perhaps TRBD1 (5 bases). The germline V gene encodes CDR1 SGHKS and CDR2 YYEKEE (reference sequence). The length of the CDR3 is 16 residues. V shed 5 bases and J shed 4 bases, with 21 bases lying between them. CDR3 in DNA: TGTGCCAGCAGTCTGGCGCCCAGGGACTTGGGCACTGAAGCTTTCTTT. This gives the protein CASSLAPRDLGTEAFF.

The rearrangement joins TRBV9 to TRBJ1-2; 8 nucleotides align to TRBD1. The trim removed 4 bases at V and 3 bases at J, leaving 5 bases unmatched. Per the germline V gene, CDR1 is SGDLS and CDR2 is YYNGEE. CDR3 length: 14 residues. The CDR3 nucleotides are TGTGCCAGCAGCACCGCAGGGGGCTACTATGGCTACACCTTC. This sequence encodes CASSTAGGYYGYTF.

The CDR3 region is CSEPEKLFF. CDR3 sequence (DNA): TGCAGTGAGCCCGAAAAACTGTTTTTT. The chain couples TRBV20-1 to TRBJ1-4; D gene ambiguous. CDR1 is DFQATT, CDR2 SNEGSKA, per germline (reference sequence). The V end lost 7 bases, the J end lost 8 bases, and 5 bases lay between the germline ends. This CDR3 has 9 amino acids.

The chain has TRBV15 and TRBJ1-2; D not certain. V lost 0 bases and J 5 bases, leaving 7 bases between the germline ends. The germline gives CDR1 LNHNV, CDR2 YYDKDF (reference sequence). CDR3 length equals 13 residues. In DNA, the CDR3 is TGTGCCACCAGCAGAGATGGGCCATATGGCTACACCTTC. Translating gives CATSRDGPYGYTF.

This clone was seen a single time. The chain links TRBV6-5 to TRBJ1-6, with no clear D. The ends were cut back, 8 bases at V and 1 base at J, with 9 bases in the middle. This CDR3 contains 14 residues. Germline CDR1 and CDR2: MNHEY and SVGAGI. The DNA for the CDR3 is TGTGCCAGCTCTCCGGTGTCCTATAATTCACCCCTCCACTTT. Translation: CASSPVSYNSPLHF.